Below are 25 T cell receptor beta chains sequenced from a single sample in a study of OX40 agonist ivuxolimab in advanced cancers. Measured with immunoSEQ multiplex PCR; TCRdb has only the in-frame clones, and not every one. This sample has tens of thousands of clones; around four fifths occur once, and the top ten carry around 6.4%. The material sequenced was CD4+ or CD8+ T cells sorted from blood, taken in a trial of the OX40 agonist ivuxolimab. Source of these receptors: an adult with an advanced solid tumor such as melanoma, head and neck, liver or kidney cancer.

V and J are TRBV6-5 and TRBJ2-1, with D possibly TRBD2 on 5 matching bases. The CDR3 is made up of 15 amino acids. Between the trimmed V and J ends, which lost 7 bases and 4 bases, there was a span of 17 bases. Per germline, CDR1 MNHEY and CDR2 SVGAGI. The CDR3: CASIHESSSYNEQFF. The CDR3 nucleotides read TGTGCCAGCATCCACGAGTCTAGCTCTTACAATGAGCAGTTCTTC.

The chain uses TRBV10-3 and TRBJ2-5; D gene ambiguous. The CDR3 has 15 residues. Germline lookup yields CDR1 ENHRY and CDR2 SYGVKD. V was clipped by 7 bases and J by 0 bases, with 15 bases between them. In DNA form, the CDR3 reads TGTGCCATCATCCCAGCAGACACGAACCAAGAGACCCAGTACTTC. It encodes CAIIPADTNQETQYF.

The rearrangement links TRBV7-2 to TRBJ1-4; D ambiguous. The V end lost 3 bases, the J end lost 5 bases, and 7 bases lay between the germline ends. CDR3 length: 13 residues. The V gene's germline CDR1 is SGHTA and CDR2 FQGNSA. This chain's CDR3 is CASSFGQNEKLFF. CDR3 nucleotides: TGTGCCAGCAGCTTTGGGCAAAATGAAAAACTGTTTTTT. Based on the CDR3 plus reference TRBV7-2 and TRBJ1-4, the full variable domain is GAGVSQSPSNKVTEKGKDVELRCDPISGHTALYWYRQSLGQGLEFLIYFQGNSAPDKSGLPSDRFSAERTGGSVSTLTIQRTQQEDSAVYLCASSFGQNEKLFFGSGTQLSVL.

The DNA of the CDR3 is TGTGCCAGCAGTTACATGGGGGTCGGGCAGCCCCAGCATTTT. Residues: CASSYMGVGQPQHF. This sequence joins TRBV6-5 and TRBJ1-5; the D gene is possibly TRBD1 (5 bases). Per the germline V gene, CDR1 is MNHEY and CDR2 is SVGAGI. V was clipped by 2 bases and J by 7 bases, with 12 bases between them. The CDR3 has 14 amino acids.

The chain has TRBV27 and TRBJ1-1; 7 bases are a match to TRBD1. Unmatched junction bases numbered 8, after V lost 3 bases and J lost 7 bases. The CDR3 sequence is 14 residues long. Germline V gene sequence: CDR1 MNHEY, CDR2 SMNVEV (reference sequence). Written as DNA, the CDR3 is TGTGCCAGCAGTTTCGCTGCCGGGACAGATGAAGCTTTCTTT. Protein: CASSFAAGTDEAFF.

This clone was seen a few times. The J gene is TRBJ2-3, the V gene TRBV28; 10 bases map to TRBD1. The germline V gene encodes CDR1 MDHEN and CDR2 SYDVKM. The V segment lost 5 bases and the J segment 6 bases; nucleotides outside the gene matches: 8. The CDR3 runs to 15 residues. CDR3 in amino acids: CASSLGTGVYDTQYF. The CDR3 DNA is TGTGCCAGCAGTCTAGGGACAGGGGTCTACGATACGCAGTATTTT.

The rearrangement links TRBV5-4 to TRBJ2-3; D is possibly TRBD1 or TRBD2 (5 bases each). Looked up from germline, CDR1 is SGHNT and CDR2 is YYREEE (reference sequence). The CDR3 has 15 residues. The V gene lost 5 bases and the J gene lost 0 bases, with 13 bases spanning the gap. The CDR3, as DNA: TGTGCCAGCAGTTACCCGGGGCTTAGCACAGATACGCAGTATTTT. This codes for CASSYPGLSTDTQYF.

V is TRBV7-2 and J is TRBJ1-6; D possibly corresponds to TRBD1 (5 bases). The germline V gene encodes CDR1 SGHTA and CDR2 FQGNSA. V dropped 5 bases and J dropped 4 bases, with 6 bases sitting between them. The CDR3 sequence is 13 residues long. The CDR3 sequence is CASSPGYNSPLHF. The CDR3 DNA reads TGTGCCAGCAGCCCAGGGTATAATTCACCCCTCCACTTT. Based on the CDR3 plus reference TRBV7-2 and TRBJ1-6, the full variable domain is GAGVSQSPSNKVTEKGKDVELRCDPISGHTALYWYRQSLGQGLEFLIYFQGNSAPDKSGLPSDRFSAERTGGSVSTLTIQRTQQEDSAVYLCASSPGYNSPLHFGNGTRLTVT.

The chain combines TRBV6-5 with TRBJ2-7; 8 bases are a match to TRBD1. V shed 0 bases and J 3 bases; nucleotides not matched to a gene: 7. CDR1 is MNHEY and CDR2 is SVGAGI in the germline V gene. The CDR3 is 16 residues long. The CDR3 DNA is TGTGCCAGCAGTTACTCAGGACAGGGCGGCTACTACGAGCAGTACGTC. Translated, it gives CASSYSGQGGYYEQYV.

This chain connects TRBV27 to TRBJ2-5; 12 bases match TRBD2. This CDR3 spans 15 amino acids. With V trimmed by 6 bases and J by 4 bases, 6 bases remained unmatched. Germline V lookup: CDR1 MNHEY, CDR2 SMNVEV (reference sequence). CDR3 sequence (DNA): TGTGCCAGCAGGCTAGCGGGGGGGCCGCCAGAGACCCAGTACTTC. Translated: CASRLAGGPPETQYF.

The rearrangement joins TRBV4-1 to TRBJ2-7, with D unresolved. This CDR3 spans 13 amino acids. CDR1 and CDR2 (germline): MGHRA, YSYEKL. Between the trimmed V and J ends, which lost 0 bases and 4 bases, there was a span of 7 bases. The CDR3: CASSQDRFYEQYF. CDR3 DNA: TGCGCCAGCAGCCAAGACAGGTTTTACGAGCAGTACTTC.

The rearrangement links TRBV19 to TRBJ2-1, with 11 nucleotides matching TRBD2. J was trimmed by 0 bases and V by 6 bases; bases with no gene match: 4. The CDR3 totals 16 residues. Germline V gene data show CDR1 as LNHDA and CDR2 as SQIVND (reference sequence). CDR3 sequence: CASRGLADTSYNEQFF. As DNA, the CDR3 is TGTGCCAGTAGGGGACTAGCGGATACCTCCTACAATGAGCAGTTCTTC.

This clone was seen more than once but under ten times. V gene TRBV19 combines with J gene TRBJ2-5; no firm D call. Germline lookup yields CDR1 LNHDA and CDR2 SQIVND (reference sequence). This CDR3 is 12 amino acids long. The ends were cut back, 5 bases at V and 5 bases at J, with 9 bases in the middle. The CDR3 loop is CASSASRETQYF. In DNA, the CDR3 is TGTGCCAGTAGTGCGAGTAGGGAGACCCAGTACTTC.

This sequence joins TRBV5-5 and TRBJ1-5, with D possibly TRBD1 on 5 matching bases. V lost 0 bases and J 6 bases, leaving 16 bases between the germline ends. This CDR3 has 16 amino acids. Germline V gene lookup returns CDR1 SGHKS and CDR2 YYEKEE (reference sequence). The CDR3 sequence is CASSLDAGIITQPQHF. For the CDR3, the DNA is TGTGCCAGCAGCTTGGATGCAGGGATTATTACTCAGCCCCAGCATTTT. The full variable domain, with the rest looked up from reference TRBV5-5 and TRBJ1-5, is DAGVTQSPTHLIKTRGQQVTLRCSPISGHKSVSWYQQVLGQGPQFIFQYYEKEERGRGNFPDRFSARQFPNYSSELNVNALLLGDSALYLCASSLDAGIITQPQHFGDGTRLSIL.

The J gene is TRBJ1-1, the V gene TRBV2; D remains unclear. Per germline, CDR1 SNHLY and CDR2 FYNNEI. The V and J ends lost 3 bases and 1 base respectively, with 9 bases between them. This CDR3 spans 14 amino acids. The CDR3 reads CASSEHGRNTEAFF. The DNA of the CDR3 is TGTGCCAGCAGTGAGCACGGAAGGAACACTGAAGCTTTCTTT.

This clone was detected only once. The V call is TRBV4-1, the J call TRBJ2-1; D possibly matches TRBD1 or TRBD2 (6 bases each). In germline, CDR1 is MGHRA, CDR2 YSYEKL. V was trimmed by 6 bases and J by 3 bases, leaving 12 bases between them. This CDR3 is built from 14 residues. The CDR3 sequence: CASSLGGDYNEQFF. CDR3 DNA: TGCGCCAGCAGTTTGGGGGGCGACTACAATGAGCAGTTCTTC.

J is TRBJ1-5 and V is TRBV7-9; 7 bases are shared with TRBD1. Losses at the gene ends were 5 bases for V and 6 bases for J; bases not matched to a gene: 4. The CDR3 is 13 residues long. Germline V gives CDR1 SEHNR, CDR2 FQNEAQ (reference sequence). The CDR3 protein is CASSPPGGQPQHF. The DNA for the CDR3 is TGTGCCAGCAGCCCGCCAGGGGGTCAGCCCCAGCATTTT. The whole variable domain, remainder taken from reference TRBV7-9 and TRBJ1-5, is DTGVSQNPRHKITKRGQNVTFRCDPISEHNRLYWYRQTLGQGPEFLTYFQNEAQLEKSRLLSDRFSAERPKGSFSTLEIQRTEQGDSAMYLCASSPPGGQPQHFGDGTRLSIL.

The chain employs TRBV6-5 and TRBJ1-2; TRBD1 aligns across 7 bases. Germline V gene lookup returns CDR1 MNHEY and CDR2 SVGAGI. V lost 6 bases to trimming and J lost 3 bases; unmatched junction nucleotides: 4. CDR3 length: 13 amino acids. DNA of the CDR3: TGTGCCAGCAGCCAGACAGGGTACTATGGCTACACCTTC. Its protein is CASSQTGYYGYTF.

The genes are TRBV6-5 and TRBJ1-1; no clear D gene. Trimming pared 0 bases from V and 5 bases from J, leaving 10 bases between. The CDR3 totals 14 residues. Germline V gene sequence: CDR1 MNHEY, CDR2 SVGAGI. The CDR3 loop reads CASSYSNAITEAFF. CDR3 DNA: TGTGCCAGCAGTTACTCGAACGCTATAACTGAAGCTTTCTTT.

The gene calls are TRBV6-4 and TRBJ1-5; possible D gene TRBD1, 5 bases. V was shortened by 0 bases and J by 0 bases, with 6 bases between the two germline ends. There are 15 residues in the CDR3. Germline values: CDR1 MRHNA, CDR2 SNTAGT. The CDR3 protein is CASSDSGGSNQPQHF. The CDR3 DNA sequence: TGTGCCAGCAGTGACTCGGGGGGTAGCAATCAGCCCCAGCATTTT.

The chain employs TRBV2 and TRBJ2-3, with a weak D call TRBD2 (6 bases). V was cut by 9 bases and J by 4 bases, with 14 bases left in between. There are 13 residues in the CDR3. The germline V gene has CDR1 SNHLY and CDR2 FYNNEI. The CDR3 sequence is CARLAHGADTQYF. CDR3 coding DNA: TGTGCCAGACTAGCACACGGGGCAGATACGCAGTATTTT.

The rearrangement joins TRBV13 to TRBJ2-7; 14 bases fit TRBD2. This CDR3 has 19 residues. V trimming: 6 bases; J trimming: 0 bases; junction bases outside the gene matches: 13. Germline V gene data show CDR1 as PRHDT and CDR2 as FYEKMQ (reference sequence). CDR3 in amino acids: CASSRPSRLAGGRSYEQYV. CDR3 bases: TGTGCCAGCAGTCGCCCCAGTCGACTAGCGGGGGGGCGCTCCTACGAGCAGTACGTC.

The chain links TRBV2 to TRBJ1-1, with D possibly matching TRBD1 (5 bases). This CDR3 is built from 13 residues. CDR1 is SNHLY and CDR2 is FYNNEI in the germline V gene. The ends were cut back, 2 bases at V and 6 bases at J, with 10 bases in the middle. The CDR3 spells CASSEQGGAEAFF. The CDR3 nucleotides read TGTGCCAGCAGTGAACAGGGTGGCGCTGAAGCTTTCTTT. Full variable domain (outside the CDR3, taken from reference TRBV2 and TRBJ1-1): EPEVTQTPSHQVTQMGQEVILRCVPISNHLYFYWYRQILGQKVEFLVSFYNNEISEKSEIFDDQFSVERPDGSNFTLKIRSTKLEDSAMYFCASSEQGGAEAFFGQGTRLTVV.

V is TRBV2 and J is TRBJ2-5; tentative D call: TRBD2 (7 bases). The J call may not be correct, given that the DNA end is closer to TRBJ2-7. The CDR3 extends over 13 amino acids. Germline loops: CDR1 SNHLY, CDR2 FYNNEI. CDR3 in amino acids: CASSEGGSYEQYF. The CDR3 DNA sequence: TGTGCCAGCAGCGAGGGGGGGTCCTACGAGCAGTACTTC.

The V gene is TRBV9, the J gene TRBJ2-5; no definite D call. V lost 4 bases and J lost 2, with 15 bases in between. Germline CDR1 and CDR2: SGDLS and YYNGEE. There are 15 residues in the CDR3. The CDR3 bases are TGTGCCAGCAGCCCCCGGTCCAGCAGTCAAGAGACCCAGTACTTC. Residues: CASSPRSSSQETQYF.